This T cell receptor (beta chain) comes out of a study of blood T cells in healthy people across ages. Study-wide results and limits: Those diversity estimates obtained from one million T cells were thought to be underestimates. Donor CMV status was unknown, possibly confounding expanded clonotype changes.

As regards this clonotype: Its antigen is unknown.

Peripheral blood samples of around 9.8 milliliters were drawn from each donor. The second PCR ran roughly 6 to 11 cycles with a sample-barcoded 5' primer and J-beta primers. TCRdb re-analysed the 5' RACE reads in MiXCR, keeping a single row per CDR3 protein. The sample carries roughly 2 million distinct CDR3 sequences, around half recorded once. The source material was blood. This clonotype was obtained from a woman aged 40 to 50 in good health.

CDR3 loop: CASSSGLYTDTQYF. CDR3 nucleotides: TGTGCCAGCAGCTCGGGACTTTACACAGATACGCAGTATTTT. The rearrangement joins TRBV7-2 to TRBJ2-3; perhaps TRBD2 as D (6 bases). The ends were cut back, 4 bases at V and 2 bases at J, with 10 bases in the middle. This CDR3 contains 14 residues. The V gene's germline CDR1 is SGHTA and CDR2 FQGNSA.